This TCR beta chain was sequenced in a study of T cell changes during pregnancy in multiple sclerosis. The table came from immunoSEQ multiplex PCR; TCRdb's copy has only in-frame clones and leaves some out. The sample has more than 55,000 clones, roughly 92% seen once. The CDR3 is made up of 16 amino acids. Germline V lookup: CDR1 MNHEY, CDR2 SMNVEV (reference sequence). V lost 0 bases, J lost 0 bases, and 5 bases stayed unmatched. V is TRBV27 and J is TRBJ2-7, with 7 positions matching TRBD2. Here the sequenced sample was CD8+ T cells from peripheral blood mononuclear cells, taken in the third trimester of pregnancy. The sequence derives from a female donor with multiple sclerosis, enrolled in a pregnancy study. The CDR3 protein is CASSLSSSGSSYEQYF. CDR3 nucleotides: TGTGCCAGCAGTTTATCTTCTAGCGGAAGCTCCTACGAGCAGTACTTC.